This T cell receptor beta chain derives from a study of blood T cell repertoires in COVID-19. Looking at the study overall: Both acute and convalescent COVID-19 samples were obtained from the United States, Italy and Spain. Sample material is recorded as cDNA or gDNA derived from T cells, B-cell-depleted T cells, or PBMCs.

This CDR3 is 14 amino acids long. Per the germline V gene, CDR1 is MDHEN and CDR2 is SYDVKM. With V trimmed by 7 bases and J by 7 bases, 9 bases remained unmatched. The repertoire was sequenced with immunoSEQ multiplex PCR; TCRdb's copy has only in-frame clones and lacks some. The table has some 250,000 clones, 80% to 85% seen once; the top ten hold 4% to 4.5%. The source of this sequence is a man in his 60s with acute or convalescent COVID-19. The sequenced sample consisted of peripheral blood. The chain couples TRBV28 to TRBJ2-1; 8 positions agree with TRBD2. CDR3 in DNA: TGTGCCAGCATCACCAGCGGGAGTGGAAATGAGCAGTTCTTC. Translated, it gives CASITSGSGNEQFF.